What follows are 21 T cell receptor beta chains derived from one specimen sequenced in a study of T cells in Graves' hyperthyroidism and ophthalmopathy (dated by TCRdb to the late 2010s). Library construction relied on multiplex PCR. TCRdb lists the instrument as Illumina HiSeq 2000. TCR beta CDR3 regions were amplified from RNA transcripts. For the first round of RT-PCR on the TCR CDR3, the HTBI primer set was used together with the Qiagen OneStep RT-PCR kit. Starting from the raw public reads, TCRdb applied fastp trimming at Q25, assembled clones with MiXCR and retained in-frame beta chains. Each CDR3 protein gets just one entry, which takes the most common genes and DNA from the rows behind it. The sample yields over 350,000 distinct CDR3 sequences; over 12% were counted once. The ten largest make up around 28% of the sample. The source material was blood. The receptors were sampled from a man aged 45-65 years with Graves' ophthalmopathy.

This clonotype was picked up many times. The J gene is TRBJ2-3, the V gene TRBV7-8; the match to TRBD2 covers 8 bases. The germline V gene encodes CDR1 SGHVS and CDR2 FQNEAQ. J lost 2 bases, V lost 1 base, and 5 bases had no gene match. The CDR3 spans 16 residues. CDR3 amino acids: CASSLVGGRYTDTQYF. CDR3 coding DNA: TGTGCCAGCAGCTTAGTTGGCGGGAGGTACACAGATACGCAGTATTTT. The complete variable domain, with remaining parts taken from reference TRBV7-8 and TRBJ2-3, reads GAGVSQSPRYKVAKRGQDVALRCDPISGHVSLFWYQQALGQGPEFLTYFQNEAQLDKSGLPSDRFFAERPEGSVSTLKIQRTQQEDSAVYLCASSLVGGRYTDTQYFGPGTRLTVL.

This clonotype was recorded many times. This chain links TRBV5-1 with TRBJ2-5, with D maybe TRBD2 (7 bases). Trimming stripped 7 bases from V and 0 bases from J, with 10 bases between. CDR1 is SGHRS, CDR2 YFSETQ, per germline. The CDR3 length is 13 residues. CDR3: CASGGADQETQYF. CDR3 in DNA: TGCGCCAGCGGGGGGGCGGACCAAGAGACCCAGTACTTC.

Worth noting for this clonotype: A read error is possible here, since a much larger clone lies one base away. The chain carries TRBV20-1 and TRBJ2-7, with 10 bases lining up with TRBD2. Germline V gene data show CDR1 as DFQATT and CDR2 as SNEGSKA (reference sequence). The CDR3 is made up of 13 amino acids. V dropped 3 bases and J dropped 9; count of bases not matched to a gene: 8. The CDR3 sequence is CSASLAGVGVQYF. The CDR3 nucleotides are TGCAGTGCTAGCCTAGCGGGAGTAGGCGTGCAGTACTTC.

The CDR3 bases are TGCAGTGCTAGAGGCCCGTCGCCTTACAATGAGCAGTTCTTC. Amino acid sequence: CSARGPSPYNEQFF. This chain joins TRBV20-1 and TRBJ2-1; D gene uncertain. Germline values: CDR1 DFQATT, CDR2 SNEGSKA (reference sequence). This CDR3 comprises 14 residues. V was pared by 1 base and J by 4 bases, with 11 bases between.

At least ten counts were recorded for this clonotype. The chain uses TRBV18 and TRBJ2-5; 11 bases agree with TRBD2. Germline V gene lookup returns CDR1 KGHSH and CDR2 LQKENI. The CDR3 extends over 16 amino acids. J lost 2 bases, V lost 4 bases, and 6 bases had no gene match. The CDR3 coding sequence is TGTGCCAGCTCACAAGAGACTAGCGGGATTCAAGAGACCCAGTACTTC. Amino acids: CASSQETSGIQETQYF. Filled out from reference TRBV18 and TRBJ2-5, the complete variable domain reads NAGVMQNPRHLVRRRGQEARLRCSPMKGHSHVYWYRQLPEEGLKFMVYLQKENIIDESGMPKERFSAEFPKEGPSILRIQQVVRGDSAAYFCASSQETSGIQETQYFGPGTRLLVL.

The chain combines TRBV4-1 with TRBJ2-7; D is possibly TRBD2 (5 bases). The CDR3 is 15 amino acids. V lost 0 bases, J lost 9 bases, and 18 bases lay in between. Germline V gives CDR1 MGHRA, CDR2 YSYEKL. CDR3 sequence (DNA): TGCGCCAGCAGCCAAGATAGTTCGAGAGGGCGTCCGCAGTACTTC. This translates into CASSQDSSRGRPQYF.

The CDR3 loop is CASSQDVAGGPNEQFF. CDR3 nucleotide sequence: TGTGCCAGCAGCCAAGATGTAGCGGGAGGGCCGAATGAGCAGTTCTTC. This chain connects TRBV11-2 to TRBJ2-1, with 11 bases lining up with TRBD2. V lost 5 bases to trimming and J lost 7 bases; unmatched junction nucleotides: 10. This CDR3 has 16 residues. The germline V gene has CDR1 SGHAT and CDR2 FQNNGV.

The chain has TRBV19 and TRBJ1-1; D remains unclear. The CDR3 runs 14 residues. V lost 3 bases and J lost 6, with 14 bases in between. CDR1 and CDR2 (germline): LNHDA, SQIVND (reference sequence). The CDR3 nucleotides are TGTGCCAGTAGTATGGGGTTCCGGACCGCTGAAGCTTTCTTT. This codes for CASSMGFRTAEAFF.

The table lists this clonotype with many counts. The V and J genes are TRBV5-1 and TRBJ1-2, with TRBD1 identical over 9 bases. V shed 6 bases and J 1 base; nucleotides not matched to a gene: 7. There are 15 residues in the CDR3. CDR1 and CDR2 from the germline V gene are SGHRS and YFSETQ. The CDR3 region has the DNA TGCGCCAGCACCCCGACAGGGGGGCTTAACTATGGCTACACCTTC. Residues: CASTPTGGLNYGYTF.

The table lists this clonotype with many counts. The rearrangement links TRBV7-3 to TRBJ2-3; 8 nucleotides match TRBD2. This CDR3 is 16 amino acids long. With 4 bases clipped from V and 4 bases from J, the junction kept 10 bases outside the gene matches. Germline lookup yields CDR1 SGHTA and CDR2 FQGTGA. CDR3 region: CASSSTGLVFSDTQYF. The CDR3 region has the DNA TGTGCCAGCAGCTCCACGGGACTAGTTTTCTCAGATACGCAGTATTTT.

This clonotype was found a few times. This chain connects TRBV27 to TRBJ2-3; perhaps D is TRBD1 or TRBD2 (5 bases each). V dropped 7 bases and J dropped 3 bases, with 20 bases sitting between them. The CDR3 runs 16 residues. CDR1 is MNHEY and CDR2 is SMNVEV in the germline V gene (reference sequence). Written as DNA, the CDR3 is TGTGCCAGCAAACAAACGGGTTCTGGGGGAACAGATACGCAGTATTTT. Translating it yields CASKQTGSGGTDTQYF.

The J gene is TRBJ2-5, the V gene TRBV6-4; no definite D call. The germline V and J ends were trimmed by 6 bases and 7 bases, with 18 bases remaining between them. Looked up from germline, CDR1 is MRHNA and CDR2 is SNTAGT. The CDR3 runs 14 residues. The CDR3 region has the DNA TGTGCCAGCAGCGAGACCGCTTCTAGTTTGACCCAGTACTTC. Translation: CASSETASSLTQYF.

This clonotype was picked up many times. The rearrangement joins TRBV5-1 to TRBJ2-3; D unclear. The germline V and J ends were trimmed by 2 bases and 2 bases, with 9 bases remaining between them. Per the germline V gene, CDR1 is SGHRS and CDR2 is YFSETQ. This CDR3 has 14 residues. The CDR3 coding sequence is TGCGCCAGCAGCTTTTCACAGCTCACAGATACGCAGTATTTT. Translating gives CASSFSQLTDTQYF.

V usage is TRBV20-1 and J usage is TRBJ2-1; 11 nucleotides line up with TRBD2. Germline CDR1 reads DFQATT; CDR2 reads SNEGSKA (reference sequence). V lost 0 bases, J lost 8 bases, and 9 bases stayed unmatched. This CDR3 is 16 amino acids long. The CDR3: CSARDGASGRRYEQFF. In DNA, the CDR3 is TGCAGTGCTAGAGATGGGGCTAGCGGGAGGAGGTATGAGCAGTTCTTC.

V usage is TRBV3-1 and J usage is TRBJ2-2; the D gene is possibly TRBD1 (5 bases). Deletions cut 1 base from V and 6 bases from J, with 9 bases between. The germline V gene encodes CDR1 LGHDT and CDR2 YNNKEL (reference sequence). CDR3 length equals 14 residues. CDR3 bases: TGTGCCAGCAGCCAAGGTCCCAGGGCCGGGGAGCTGTTTTTT. Translation gives CASSQGPRAGELFF.

This clonotype was detected ten times or more. The V call is TRBV6-1, the J call TRBJ1-1; D call uncertain. Trimming took off 4 bases at V and 2 bases at J, with 8 bases between the two ends. The CDR3 loop spans 13 amino acids. The germline V gene encodes CDR1 MNHNS and CDR2 SASEGT. The CDR3: CASSVSTNTEAFF. CDR3 nucleotides: TGTGCCAGCAGTGTTTCCACTAACACTGAAGCTTTCTTT.

Comments on this clonotype: Being one base from a much bigger clone, this may be a read error. The chain joins TRBV6-1 to TRBJ2-3; 8 bases are a match to TRBD2. This CDR3 spans 16 amino acids. Germline V gene lookup returns CDR1 MNHNS and CDR2 SASEGT. The DNA for the CDR3 is TGTGCCAGCAGTGAACGGCCAGCGGGAGTGGGAGATGCGCAGTATTTT. Protein: CASSERPAGVGDAQYF.

The J gene is TRBJ2-1, the V gene TRBV12-3 or TRBV12-4; D not resolved. The CDR3 spans 13 residues. The V end was cut by 1 base, the J end by 7 bases, with 8 bases between. The DNA of the CDR3 is TGTGCCAGCAGTTTAGGGCTGCCTAATGAGCAGTTCTTC. It yields the protein CASSLGLPNEQFF.

The genes are TRBV29-1 and TRBJ1-1; D is ambiguous. The V end lost 4 bases, the J end lost 8 bases, and 17 bases lay between the germline ends. Germline V gene lookup returns CDR1 SQVTM and CDR2 ANQGSEA. The CDR3 covers 13 residues. The CDR3 sequence: CSVARTAENEAFF. CDR3 coding DNA: TGCAGCGTTGCGAGGACGGCAGAAAACGAAGCTTTCTTT.

This clonotype occurred many times. The chain uses TRBV2 and TRBJ2-7, with TRBD2 identical over 10 bases. From germline, CDR1 is SNHLY and CDR2 FYNNEI. The CDR3 runs 14 residues. V lost 8 bases, J lost 2 bases, and 6 bases stayed unmatched. Here the CDR3 reads CASDGTSVAYEQYF. CDR3 DNA: TGTGCCAGCGATGGGACTAGCGTCGCCTACGAGCAGTACTTC.

The rearrangement uses TRBV10-3 and TRBJ1-6; TRBD1 aligns across 9 bases. The CDR3 has 14 residues. Germline V gives CDR1 ENHRY, CDR2 SYGVKD. Unmatched junction bases numbered 8, after V lost 10 bases and J lost 7 bases. CDR3 loop: CATTEDRGNSPLHF. The CDR3 coding sequence is TGTGCCACCACCGAGGACAGGGGAAATTCACCCCTCCACTTT.